The T cell receptor beta chain under discussion was sequenced for a study of T-cell reconstitution after alpha-beta-depleted transplantation in children. General study points: Diversity of TCRbeta at day 60 was high in some patients, arising from surviving recipient T cells and thymic progenitors. T-cell numbers and diversity, one year after transplant, stemmed largely from T cells that were newly produced.

The TCRbeta library incorporated unique molecular identifiers. MiXCR, applied by TCRdb to the PCR reads, yields one record per CDR3 protein. The repertoire holds about 980,000 distinct CDR3 sequences, less than 30% seen once, with roughly 30% in the top ten. In its sample, this clonotype was seen a few times. The target antigen is unknown. This TCR came from a boy under two years old who had a stem cell transplant for SCID, so the T cells may come from the graft donor. The starting material was PBMCs, mostly from graft donor cells, obtained 360 days after TCRalphabeta/CD19-depleted stem cell transplant.

The CDR3 DNA reads as TGCAGTGCTGAAGGACAGGGCAATGAGCAGTTCTTC. Its protein product is CSAEGQGNEQFF. The V and J genes are TRBV20-1 and TRBJ2-1, with 8 bases aligning to TRBD1. With V trimmed by 5 bases and J by 6 bases, 3 bases remained unmatched. Germline-derived CDR1 and CDR2 are DFQATT and SNEGSKA (reference sequence). The CDR3 is made up of 12 amino acids.